A single sample gave rise to the 2 T cell receptor beta chains below, sequenced in a study of blood T cell repertoires in COVID-19. TCRdb's copy holds only in-frame clones and misses some; the assay was immunoSEQ multiplex PCR. The sample lists about 270,000 clones, around 89% occurring once. Specimen: PBMCs or T cells enriched from blood (not recorded which). The receptors originated from a woman aged 18-29 years who had recovered from COVID-19.

The V call is TRBV7-9, the J call TRBJ2-1, with 8 bases fitting TRBD1. The ends lost 6 bases at V and 8 bases at J; junction bases unmatched: 0. This CDR3 has 11 residues. Germline CDR1 SEHNR, CDR2 FQNEAQ (reference sequence). Here the CDR3 DNA reads TGTGCCAGCAGGACAGGGGATGAGCAGTTCTTC. Translating it yields CASRTGDEQFF.

V usage is TRBV12-3 or TRBV12-4 and J usage is TRBJ2-2, with D possibly TRBD1 on 5 matching bases. The length of the CDR3 is 13 residues. Trimming removed 6 bases at V and 6 bases at J, with 11 bases between. The CDR3, as DNA: TGTGCCAGCAGGACGACAGTTTCCGGGGAGCTGTTTTTT. Residues: CASRTTVSGELFF.